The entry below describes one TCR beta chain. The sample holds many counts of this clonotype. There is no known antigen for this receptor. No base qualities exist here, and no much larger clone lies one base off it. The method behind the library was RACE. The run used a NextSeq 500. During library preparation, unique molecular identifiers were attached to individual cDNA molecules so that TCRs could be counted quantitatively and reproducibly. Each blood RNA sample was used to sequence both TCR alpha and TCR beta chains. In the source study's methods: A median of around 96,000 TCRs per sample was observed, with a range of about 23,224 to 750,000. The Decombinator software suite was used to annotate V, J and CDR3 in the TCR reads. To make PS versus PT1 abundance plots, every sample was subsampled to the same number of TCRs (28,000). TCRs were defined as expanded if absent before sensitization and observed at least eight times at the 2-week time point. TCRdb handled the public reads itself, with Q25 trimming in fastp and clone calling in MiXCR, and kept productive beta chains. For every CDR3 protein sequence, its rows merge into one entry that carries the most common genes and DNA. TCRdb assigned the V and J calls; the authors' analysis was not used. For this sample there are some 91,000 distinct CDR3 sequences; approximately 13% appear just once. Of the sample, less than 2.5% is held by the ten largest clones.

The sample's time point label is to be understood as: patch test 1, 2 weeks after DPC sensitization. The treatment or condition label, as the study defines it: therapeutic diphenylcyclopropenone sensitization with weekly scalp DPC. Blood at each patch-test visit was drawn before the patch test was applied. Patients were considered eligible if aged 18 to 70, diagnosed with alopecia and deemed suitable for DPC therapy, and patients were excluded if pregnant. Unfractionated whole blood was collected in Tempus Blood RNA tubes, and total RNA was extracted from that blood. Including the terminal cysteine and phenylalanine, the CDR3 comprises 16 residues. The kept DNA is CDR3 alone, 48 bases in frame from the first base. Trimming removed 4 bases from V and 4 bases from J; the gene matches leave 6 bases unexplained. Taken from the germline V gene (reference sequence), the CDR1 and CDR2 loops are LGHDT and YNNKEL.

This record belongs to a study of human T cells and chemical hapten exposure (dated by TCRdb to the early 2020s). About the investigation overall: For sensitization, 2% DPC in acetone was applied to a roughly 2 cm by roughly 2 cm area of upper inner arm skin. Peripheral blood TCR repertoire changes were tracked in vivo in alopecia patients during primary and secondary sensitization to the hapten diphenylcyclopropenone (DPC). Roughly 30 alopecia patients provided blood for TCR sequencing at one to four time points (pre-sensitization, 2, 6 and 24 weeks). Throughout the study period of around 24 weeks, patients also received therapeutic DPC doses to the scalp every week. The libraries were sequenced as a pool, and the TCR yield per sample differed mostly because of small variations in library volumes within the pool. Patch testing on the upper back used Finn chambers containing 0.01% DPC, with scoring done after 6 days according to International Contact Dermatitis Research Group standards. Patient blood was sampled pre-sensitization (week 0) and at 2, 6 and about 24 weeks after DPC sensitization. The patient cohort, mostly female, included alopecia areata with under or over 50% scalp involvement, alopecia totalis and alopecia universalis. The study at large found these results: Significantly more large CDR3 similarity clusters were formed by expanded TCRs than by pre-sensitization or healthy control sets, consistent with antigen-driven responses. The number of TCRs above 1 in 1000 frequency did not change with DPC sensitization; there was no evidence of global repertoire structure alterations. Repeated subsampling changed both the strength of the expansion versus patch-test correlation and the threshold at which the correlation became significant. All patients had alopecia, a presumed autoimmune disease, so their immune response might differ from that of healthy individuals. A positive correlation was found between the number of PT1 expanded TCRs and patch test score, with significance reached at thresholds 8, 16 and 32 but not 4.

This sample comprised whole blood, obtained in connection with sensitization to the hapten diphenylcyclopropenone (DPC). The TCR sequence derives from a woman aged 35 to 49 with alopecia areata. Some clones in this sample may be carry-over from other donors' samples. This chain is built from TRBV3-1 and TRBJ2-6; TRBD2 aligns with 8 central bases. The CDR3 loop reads CASSPGGAAGANVLTF. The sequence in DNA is TGTGCCAGCAGCCCCGGGGGGGCCGCCGGGGCCAACGTCCTGACTTTC.